These T cell receptor beta chains were read from a single sample in a study of shared clonotypes between healthy human individuals. The protocol was immunoSEQ multiplex PCR, while the TCRdb copy is restricted to in-frame clones and leaves out a portion. The sample carries 730,000 or so clones, around 72% recorded once. Sequenced sample: memory CD4+ T cells sorted from blood. These receptors all stem from a woman in her twenties or thirties in good health. The CDR3 runs from the conserved cysteine through the conserved F or W. A D gene is named only where the DNA matches it firmly. Size is omitted from some rows. Given values are once, few, many or a class for expanded clones.

d_gene | j_gene | abundance | v_gene | CDR3aa | CDR3nt
TRBD2 | TRBJ2-5 | NA | TRBV5-1 | CASSSGGLAGAETQYF | TGCGCCAGCAGCTCGGGAGGACTAGCGGGAGCAGAGACCCAGTACTTC
NA | TRBJ2-7 | NA | TRBV7-9 | CASSLDRRRYEQYF | TGTGCCAGCAGCTTAGACAGGAGGCGCTACGAGCAGTACTTC
NA | TRBJ2-7 | NA | TRBV6-4 | CASSPPGAYEQYF | TGTGCCAGCAGCCCCCCCGGAGCCTACGAGCAGTACTTC
NA | TRBJ2-3 | NA | TRBV14 | CASSQDGLANTQYF | TGTGCCAGCAGCCAAGACGGTTTAGCAAATACGCAGTATTTT
NA | TRBJ2-7 | NA | TRBV5-6 | CASSTPGRDYEQYF | TGTGCCAGCAGCACCCCGGGACGGGACTACGAGCAGTACTTC
TRBD2 | TRBJ2-3 | NA | TRBV29-1 | CSDRTSADTQYF | TGCAGCGACCGGACTAGCGCAGATACGCAGTATTTT
NA | TRBJ1-5 | NA | TRBV28 | CASSFSDSNQPQHF | TGTGCCAGCAGTTTCTCTGACAGCAATCAGCCCCAGCATTTT
NA | TRBJ2-2 | NA | TRBV4-1 | CASSQERGASGTGELFF | TGCGCCAGCAGCCAAGAACGCGGGGCCAGCGGTACCGGGGAGCTGTTTTTT
NA | TRBJ2-6 | NA | TRBV30 | CAWRIEPGLLFGANVLTF | TGTGCCTGGAGAATAGAACCGGGACTCCTCTTTGGGGCCAACGTCCTGACTTTC
NA | TRBJ2-7 | NA | TRBV28 | CAIQAPGSSYEQYF | TGTGCCATCCAAGCACCTGGAAGCTCCTACGAGCAGTACTTC
TRBD1 | TRBJ2-7 | NA | TRBV18 | CASGQGYSYEQYF | TGTGCCAGCGGACAGGGATATTCCTACGAGCAGTACTTC
NA | TRBJ1-5 | many | TRBV27 | CASSLGYSNQPQHF | TGTGCCAGCAGTTTAGGATATAGCAATCAGCCCCAGCATTTT
NA | TRBJ2-7 | NA | TRBV5-6 | CASSPQGRKNYEQYF | TGTGCCAGCAGCCCCCAGGGTCGGAAAAACTACGAGCAGTACTTC
NA | TRBJ2-2 | NA | TRBV5-4 | CASSLWPANTGELFF | TGTGCCAGCAGCTTGTGGCCGGCGAACACCGGGGAGCTGTTTTTT
NA | TRBJ1-4 | NA | TRBV2 | CASRGSGSGNEKLFF | TGTGCCAGCAGAGGATCAGGGTCTGGTAATGAAAAACTGTTTTTT
NA | TRBJ2-7 | NA | TRBV28 | CASSKPPSYEQYF | TGTGCCAGCAGTAAACCCCCATCCTACGAGCAGTACTTC
TRBD1 | TRBJ1-2 | few | TRBV28 | CATWDRYRHGYTF | TGTGCCACTTGGGACAGGTACCGCCATGGCTACACCTTC
NA | TRBJ1-3 | NA | TRBV28 | CASSVPGSGNTIYF | TGTGCCAGCAGTGTCCCAGGCTCTGGAAACACCATATATTTT
NA | TRBJ1-4 | NA | TRBV25-1 | CATYARTNEKLFF | TGTGCCACCTATGCCCGTACTAATGAAAAACTGTTTTTT
NA | TRBJ2-1 | NA | TRBV5-8 | CASRLTPPLAHNEQFF | TGTGCCAGCAGACTCACTCCGCCGCTAGCGCACAATGAGCAGTTCTTC